This TCR beta chain was profiled in a study of shared clonotypes between healthy human individuals. For the study at large: Each donor's CD4 naive and CD4 memory cells filled three plates apiece, CD8 naive two, and CD8 memory one. Study-wide points: Relative to their counterparts shared across all four donors, non-shared clonotypes exhibited diminished generation probabilities. The study sampled only blood, and tissue repertoires likely differ.

V was shortened by 6 bases and J by 4 bases, with 17 bases between the two germline ends. The CDR3 extends over 15 amino acids. Germline CDR1 MNHEY, CDR2 SVGAGI. Cells designated naive CD8 were CD45RO-negative and were positively selected for CCR7, with terminally differentiated effector memory CD45RA+ cells excluded. Details on this clone: Its antigen is not known.

The repertoire was sequenced with immunoSEQ multiplex PCR; TCRdb's copy has only in-frame clones and lacks some. The sample gives nearly 2 million clones, about 95% of which show up once; approximately 1% is in the top ten. This TCR derives from a man between 18 and 29 years old in good health. The chain links TRBV6-5 to TRBJ2-3, with a weak D call TRBD1 (5 bases). The sequenced sample consisted of naive CD8+ T cells sorted from blood. CDR3 sequence (DNA): TGTGCCAGCAGCCCCTTCTCAGGGTCGGCAGATACGCAGTATTTT. Protein product: CASSPFSGSADTQYF.